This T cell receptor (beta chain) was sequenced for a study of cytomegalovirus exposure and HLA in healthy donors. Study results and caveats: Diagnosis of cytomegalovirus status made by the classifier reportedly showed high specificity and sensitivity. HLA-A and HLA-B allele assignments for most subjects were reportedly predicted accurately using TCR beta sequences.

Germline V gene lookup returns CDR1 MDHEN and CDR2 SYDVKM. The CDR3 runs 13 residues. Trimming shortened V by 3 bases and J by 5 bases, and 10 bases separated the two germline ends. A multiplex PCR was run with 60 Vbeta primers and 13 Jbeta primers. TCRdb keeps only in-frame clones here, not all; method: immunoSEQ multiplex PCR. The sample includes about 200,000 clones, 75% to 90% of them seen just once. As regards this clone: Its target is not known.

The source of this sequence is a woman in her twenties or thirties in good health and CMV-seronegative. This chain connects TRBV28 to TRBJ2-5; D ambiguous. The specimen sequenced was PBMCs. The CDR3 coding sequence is TGTGCCAGCAGTTTGGCACAGACCGAGACCCAGTACTTC. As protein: CASSLAQTETQYF.